Listed below are T cell receptor beta chains from one sample, sequenced in a study of T-cell reconstitution after alpha-beta-depleted transplantation in children. TCRdb processed the PCR reads anew with MiXCR; each CDR3 protein has one entry. The sample holds 200,000 to 250,000 distinct CDR3 sequences, approximately 9% seen once. The sample consisted of PBMCs from the stem cell graft donor, taken from the stem cell graft. The receptors come from a human donor who donated a stem cell graft to a child with acute lymphoblastic leukemia. Both conserved end residues are part of each CDR3. A D gene is named only where the DNA matches it firmly. Expanded clones are given a class, and other clones once, few, many or no size at all.

>TRBV7-9|few|TRBJ1-1|TRBD1
CASSSTGTGINTEAFF
TGTGCCAGCAGTTCAACCGGGACAGGAATAAACACTGAAGCTTTCTTT
>TRBV20-1|-|TRBJ1-2|-
CSAREINYGYTF
TGCAGTGCTAGAGAGATCAACTATGGCTACACCTTC
>TRBV23-1|-|TRBJ1-5|TRBD1
CASSPGQVGGQPQHF
TGCGCCAGCAGTCCCGGACAGGTTGGGGGTCAGCCCCAGCATTTT
>TRBV5-5|-|TRBJ2-3|-
CASSYPGQKGGQYF
TGTGCCAGCAGCTATCCGGGTCAAAAAGGGGGGCAGTATTTT
>TRBV6-2/TRBV6-3|-|TRBJ1-1|-
CASSSTALLAEAFF
TGTGCCAGCAGCTCGACAGCTTTACTTGCTGAAGCTTTCTTT
>TRBV5-1|few|TRBJ2-1|-
CASSLGAAGGPYNEQFF
TGCGCCAGCAGCTTGGGCGCAGCAGGGGGGCCATACAATGAGCAGTTCTTC
>TRBV7-9|-|TRBJ1-1|-
CASSFYRGGNTEAFF
TGTGCCAGCAGCTTCTATCGGGGTGGGAACACTGAAGCTTTCTTT
>TRBV4-1|many|TRBJ2-1|TRBD1
CASSQAGTGDNEQFF
TGCGCCAGCAGCCAAGCTGGGACAGGGGACAATGAGCAGTTCTTC
>TRBV7-2|-|TRBJ2-4|TRBD2
CASSLVGSGGTRNIQYF
TGTGCCAGCAGCTTAGTCGGTAGCGGGGGCACGAGAAACATTCAGTACTTC
>TRBV5-1|-|TRBJ2-7|TRBD1
CASSPRTTGGHEQYF
TGCGCCAGCAGCCCGAGAACGACAGGGGGCCACGAGCAGTACTTC
>TRBV20-1|few|TRBJ2-5|TRBD1
CSASDHRGRETQYF
TGCAGTGCTTCCGACCATAGGGGGCGCGAGACCCAGTACTTC
>TRBV10-3|many|TRBJ2-3|-
CAISEAGGDSDTQYF
TGTGCCATCAGTGAGGCGGGCGGGGATTCGGATACGCAGTATTTT
>TRBV24-1|-|TRBJ2-2|-
CATSGRPGELFF
TGTGCCACCAGTGGGCGCCCCGGGGAGCTGTTTTTT
>TRBV5-1|many|TRBJ2-2|-
CASSLSRDTNTGELFF
TGCGCCAGCAGCTTGTCCCGGGACACTAACACCGGGGAGCTGTTTTTT
>TRBV18|-|TRBJ1-1|TRBD1
CASSPPGQGVTEAFF
TGTGCCAGCTCACCACCGGGACAGGGAGTAACTGAAGCTTTCTTT
>TRBV5-1|few|TRBJ1-1|-
CASSGEGGGNTEAFF
TGCGCCAGCAGCGGCGAGGGGGGCGGGAACACTGAAGCTTTCTTT
>TRBV6-5|few|TRBJ1-2|-
CASSYSGADYGYTF
TGTGCCAGCAGTTACTCGGGGGCCGACTATGGCTACACCTTC
>TRBV2|-|TRBJ1-2|-
CASSADSLYGYTF
TGTGCCAGCAGTGCGGACTCCTTATATGGCTACACCTTC
>TRBV10-3|many|TRBJ2-3|-
CAISGEGGGVDTQYF
TGTGCCATCAGTGGCGAGGGTGGTGGTGTTGATACGCAGTATTTT
>TRBV18|-|TRBJ1-3|-
CASSPNGNTIYF
TGTGCCAGCTCACCAAATGGAAACACCATATATTTT
>TRBV10-3|many|TRBJ2-5|-
CAINQRMEETQYF
TGTGCCATCAATCAGCGTATGGAAGAGACCCAGTACTTC
>TRBV6-6|few|TRBJ2-3|TRBD2
CASSSPTSGGDSTDTQYF
TGTGCCAGCAGTTCCCCGACTAGCGGGGGGGATAGCACAGATACGCAGTATTTT
>TRBV27|few|TRBJ1-1|-
CASSGPWERAFF
TGTGCCAGCAGTGGACCGTGGGAGAGGGCTTTCTTT